The TCR beta chain described here comes from a study of regulatory T cells in long-lasting Graves disease. This clonotype was counted between two and nine times. Construction of the TCR beta libraries employed iRepertoire HTBI primers in conjunction with Arm-PCR of CDR3 regions. TCRdb independently ran MiXCR on the multiplex PCR reads; one entry per CDR3 protein. This sample carries about 420,000 distinct CDR3 sequences, about 16% of them seen once, and the ten largest clones take 20% to 25%. Sample time point: newly diagnosed GD, antithyroid drugs for less than 3 months. From PBMCs, RNA was extracted and then used to make the TCR library. CDR1 and CDR2 from the germline V gene are SGHRS and YFSETQ. The V segment lost 4 bases and the J segment 1 base; nucleotides outside the gene matches: 7. The CDR3 length is 15 residues. The same sample was also studied in work on T cells in Graves' hyperthyroidism and ophthalmopathy.

Source: peripheral blood mononuclear cells (PBMCs), taken at new diagnosis, from a patient treated with antithyroid drugs. The TCR comes from a woman under 30 with Graves disease. This rearrangement joins TRBV5-1 to TRBJ2-5, with 7 bases lining up with TRBD1. CDR3 in amino acids: CASSPGQRFQETQYF. CDR3 nucleotides: TGCGCCAGCAGCCCGGGACAGAGGTTCCAAGAGACCCAGTACTTC.